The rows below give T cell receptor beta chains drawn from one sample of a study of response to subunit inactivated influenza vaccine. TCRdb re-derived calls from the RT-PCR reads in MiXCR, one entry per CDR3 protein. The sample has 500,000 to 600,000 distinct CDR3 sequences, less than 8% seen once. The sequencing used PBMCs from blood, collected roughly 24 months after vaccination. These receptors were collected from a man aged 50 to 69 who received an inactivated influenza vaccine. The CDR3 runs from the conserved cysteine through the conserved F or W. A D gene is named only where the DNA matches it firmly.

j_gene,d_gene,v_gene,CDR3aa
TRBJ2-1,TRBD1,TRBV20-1,CSASPDREPLNEQFF
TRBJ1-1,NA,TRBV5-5,CASSAQPAGNTEAFF
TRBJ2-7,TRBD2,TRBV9,CASSVGAGGPYEQYF
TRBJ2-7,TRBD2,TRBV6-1,CASRMVWTGGPGEQYF
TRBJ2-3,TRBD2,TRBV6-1,CASSQGLASASTDTQYF
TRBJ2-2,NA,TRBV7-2,CASTVRLVAGELFF
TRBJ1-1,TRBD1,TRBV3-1,CASSQVGTDEAFF
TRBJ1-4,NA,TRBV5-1,CASSLASALPNEKLFF
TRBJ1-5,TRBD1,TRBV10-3,CAISRDRGNQPQHF
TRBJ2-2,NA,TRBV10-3,CAISQQGTKNTGELFF
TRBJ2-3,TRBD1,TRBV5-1,CASSLDRGWTDTQYF
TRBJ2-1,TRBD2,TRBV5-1,CASSLTGTSGNYNEQFF
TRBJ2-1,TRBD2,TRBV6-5,CASSYVGGTLPEQFF
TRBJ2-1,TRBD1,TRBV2,CASSAVGQGRLDSYNEQFF
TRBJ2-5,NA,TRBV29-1,CSVNRGETQYF
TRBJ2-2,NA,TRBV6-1,CASRESGSYTGELFF
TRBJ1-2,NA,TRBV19,CASSPGGWANYGYTF
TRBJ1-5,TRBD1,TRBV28,CASSWGQESNQPQHF
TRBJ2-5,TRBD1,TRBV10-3,CAISDRDSQETQYF
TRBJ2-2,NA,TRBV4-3,CASSQDWYTGELFF
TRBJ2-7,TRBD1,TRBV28,CASSPHRGVAYEQYF
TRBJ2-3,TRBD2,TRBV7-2,CASSSRTSGGRTDTQYF
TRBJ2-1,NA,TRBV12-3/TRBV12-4,CASTSGAVNNEQFF
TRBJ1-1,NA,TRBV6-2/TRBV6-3,CASSLGRGANTEAFF
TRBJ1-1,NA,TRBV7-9,CASSLLGEAFF
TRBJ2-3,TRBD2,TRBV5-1,CASSTTGGKLAGGRDTQYF
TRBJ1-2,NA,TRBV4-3,CASSPGTRAGIYGYTF
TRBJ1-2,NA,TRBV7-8,CASSLGSGANYGYTF
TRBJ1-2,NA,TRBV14,CASSQDSSYTF
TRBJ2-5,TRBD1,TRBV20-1,CSASVTGAETQYF
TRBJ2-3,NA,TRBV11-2,CASSLDFSDSDTQYF
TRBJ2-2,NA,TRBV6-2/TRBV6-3,CASSFLTNTGELFF
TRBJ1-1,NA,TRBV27,CASSFWTLNTEAFF
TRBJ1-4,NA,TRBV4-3,CASSQASGGPNEKLFF
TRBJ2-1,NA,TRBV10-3,CAISRPSAKDNEQFF
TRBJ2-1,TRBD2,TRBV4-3,CASSQELAGTVTEQFF
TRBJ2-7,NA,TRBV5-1,CASSYDSPRYEQYF
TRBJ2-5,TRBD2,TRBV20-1,CSASAIAGAGETQYF
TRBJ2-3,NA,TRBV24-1,CATSEGAIDTQYF
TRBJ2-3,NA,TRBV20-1,CSAREPGTDTQYF
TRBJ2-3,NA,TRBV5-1,CASSGDSTDTQYF
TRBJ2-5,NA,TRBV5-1,CASSLDLSITKKTQYF
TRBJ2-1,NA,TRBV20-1,CSARDLRGQSYNEQFF
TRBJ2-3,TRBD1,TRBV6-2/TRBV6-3,CASKPWGQRDTQYF
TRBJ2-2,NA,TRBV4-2,CASSQGEGDSTGELFF
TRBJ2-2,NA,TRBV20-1,CSARDRQGHNTGELFF
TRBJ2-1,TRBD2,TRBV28,CASTVTSVDNEQFF
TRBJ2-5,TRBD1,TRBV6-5,CASSYDRGKTQYF
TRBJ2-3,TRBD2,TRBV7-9,CASSLTSGSSDTQYF
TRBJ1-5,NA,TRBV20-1,CSARSRVGVDDQPQHF
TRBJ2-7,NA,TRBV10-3,CAISLRGYEQYF
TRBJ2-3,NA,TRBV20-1,CSARGGSGTDTQYF
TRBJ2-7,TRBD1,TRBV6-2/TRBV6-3,CASSWGQNYEQYF
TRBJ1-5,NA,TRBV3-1,CASSQDLEGGYGNQPQHF
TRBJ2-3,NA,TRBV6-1,CATRDSSTDTQYF
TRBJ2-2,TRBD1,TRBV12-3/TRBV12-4,CASVTTGATGELFF
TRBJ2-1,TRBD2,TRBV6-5,CASSYSGRVDEQFF